This entry lists 2 T cell receptor beta chains sequenced from one sample in a study of response to subunit inactivated influenza vaccine. TCRdb re-called the RT-PCR reads through MiXCR, storing one row per CDR3 protein. The repertoire has more than 700,000 distinct CDR3 sequences, around 20% of them found once; the top ten carry roughly 10%. The sequencing used PBMCs from blood, collected about 5 days after vaccination. Source of these receptors: a man in his fifties who received an inactivated influenza vaccine.

In its sample, this clonotype was seen many times. This sequence joins TRBV28 and TRBJ2-7; D could derive from TRBD1 or TRBD2 (5 bases each). Between the trimmed V and J ends, which lost 3 bases and 3 bases, there was a span of 9 bases. Germline V gives CDR1 MDHEN, CDR2 SYDVKM. This CDR3 region has 13 residues. Written as DNA, the CDR3 is TGTGCCAGCAGTTTCTATGGGGGCTACGAGCAGTACTTC. As protein: CASSFYGGYEQYF.

Remarks on this clonotype: At one end, the junction sequence differs from germline, possibly due to a read error. The chain has TRBV2 and TRBJ2-1; possible D gene TRBD2, 7 bases. The CDR3 loop spans 18 amino acids. Germline values: CDR1 SNHLY, CDR2 FYNNEI. As DNA, the CDR3 is TGTACCAGCCGGCGGGTGGGGGGGCTGAGAAGCTCCTACAATGAGCAGTTCTTC. It specifies CTSRRVGGLRSSYNEQFF.